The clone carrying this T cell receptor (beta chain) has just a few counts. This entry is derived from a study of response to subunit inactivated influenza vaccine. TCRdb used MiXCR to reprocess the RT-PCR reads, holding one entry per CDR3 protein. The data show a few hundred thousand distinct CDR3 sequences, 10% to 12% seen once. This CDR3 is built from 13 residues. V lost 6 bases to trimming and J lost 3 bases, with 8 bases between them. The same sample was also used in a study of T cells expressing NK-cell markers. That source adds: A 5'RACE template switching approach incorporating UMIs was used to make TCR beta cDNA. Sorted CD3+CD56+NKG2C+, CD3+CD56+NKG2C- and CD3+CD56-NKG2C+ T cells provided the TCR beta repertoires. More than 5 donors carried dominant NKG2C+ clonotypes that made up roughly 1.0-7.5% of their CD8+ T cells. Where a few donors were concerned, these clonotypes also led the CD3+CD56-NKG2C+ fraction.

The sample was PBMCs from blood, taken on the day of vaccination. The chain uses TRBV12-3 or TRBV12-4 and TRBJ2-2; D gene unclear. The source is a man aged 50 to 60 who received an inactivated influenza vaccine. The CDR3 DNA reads TGTGCCAGCAGAGGTTCGCACACCGGGGAGCTGTTTTTT. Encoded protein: CASRGSHTGELFF.